This T cell receptor beta chain was profiled in a study of CD8 T cells in Susac syndrome. Study in general: Within the group of sequenced Susac syndrome patients, about 6 had active disease and about 8 were in remission. The study, taken as a whole, reports: In Susac syndrome, CD4+ T cell repertoires lacked any clonal expansion. Regarding the TCR sequencing and HLA analysis, the study admitted that a relatively small number of individuals were involved.

The RNA, roughly 0.45 to 1 ug, was put through reverse transcription using random hexamers. The CDR3 of TCR beta was amplified by immunoSEQ multiplex PCR across 54 Vbeta and 13 Jbeta. TCRdb passed the immunoSEQ multiplex PCR reads through MiXCR, listing each CDR3 protein once. Here the sample spans under 200,000 distinct CDR3 sequences, 91% being singletons. As regards this clonotype: The antigen is not known.

CDR1 SGHRS and CDR2 YFSETQ come from the germline V gene. The CDR3 loop spans 15 amino acids. Trimming removed 4 bases from V and 4 bases from J, with 17 bases in between. Material: CD4+ T cells from PBMCs. The rearrangement joins TRBV5-1 to TRBJ1-1; weak D call: TRBD1 (6 bases). The TCR originated in a human donor with Susac syndrome. The DNA of the CDR3 is TGCGCCAGCAGCCAAGGGACATTCGGCGGCACTGAAGCTTTCTTT. As protein: CASSQGTFGGTEAFF.